The 13 T cell receptor beta chains given below trace back to one sample, sequenced in a study of blood T cell repertoires in COVID-19. The repertoire was sequenced with immunoSEQ multiplex PCR; TCRdb's copy has only in-frame clones and lacks some. The sample holds approximately 320,000 clones, 65% to 90% seen once. The sequencing input was peripheral blood. Source of these receptors: a human donor in a cohort sampled during active COVID-19.

The chain recombines TRBV13 with TRBJ1-3; D is uncertain. The CDR3 length is 13 residues. V dropped 5 bases and J dropped 0 bases, with 5 bases sitting between them. Germline V CDR1 and CDR2: PRHDT, FYEKMQ (reference sequence). CDR3 coding DNA: TGTGCCAGCAGCCCGGGCTCTGGAAACACCATATATTTT. Its protein is CASSPGSGNTIYF.

V and J are TRBV7-3 and TRBJ1-1, with 8 bases aligning to TRBD1. With 0 bases clipped from V and 1 base from J, the junction kept 1 base outside the gene matches. The CDR3 totals 15 residues. CDR1 and CDR2 (germline): SGHTA, FQGTGA. For the CDR3, the DNA is TGTGCCAGCAGCTTAACCGGACAGGGGAACACTGAAGCTTTCTTT. Its translation: CASSLTGQGNTEAFF.

V is TRBV5-4 and J is TRBJ1-1, with D perhaps matching TRBD1 (5 bases). CDR3 length: 14 residues. V lost 2 bases and J 1 base, leaving 9 bases between the germline ends. Germline assignment: CDR1 SGHNT and CDR2 YYREEE (reference sequence). The CDR3 protein is CASSLPDRNTEAFF. The CDR3 nucleotides are TGTGCCAGCAGCTTACCTGACAGGAACACTGAAGCTTTCTTT.

The gene calls are TRBV7-9 and TRBJ1-1; weak D call: TRBD1 (5 bases). Germline lookup yields CDR1 SEHNR and CDR2 FQNEAQ (reference sequence). This CDR3 is 16 amino acids long. V was clipped by 6 bases and J by 5 bases, with 22 bases between them. CDR3 nucleotides: TGTGCCAGCAGGGTAGGGGTGGGGAATCTTGGGACTGAAGCTTTCTTT. Translated: CASRVGVGNLGTEAFF.

This clone appeared once. This sequence joins TRBV5-1 and TRBJ1-1; 7 bases are a match to TRBD1. CDR1 and CDR2 from the germline V gene are SGHRS and YFSETQ. The trim removed 4 bases at V and 1 base at J, leaving 4 bases unmatched. The CDR3 spans 14 residues. The CDR3 is CASSNRDRNTEAFF. The CDR3 bases are TGCGCCAGCAGCAACCGGGACAGGAACACTGAAGCTTTCTTT.

The chain has TRBV12-5 and TRBJ2-2, with a tentative D call TRBD1 (5 bases). This CDR3 spans 12 amino acids. CDR1 LGHNT and CDR2 FRNRAP come from the germline V gene. V gave up 3 bases and J gave up 8 bases, with 7 bases separating them. For the CDR3, the DNA is TGTGCTAGTGGTTTTGGGGCTGGGGAGCTGTTTTTT. This gives the protein CASGFGAGELFF.

V usage is TRBV5-1 and J usage is TRBJ2-7, with a weak D call TRBD2 (6 bases). CDR3 length: 16 residues. Germline V gene sequence: CDR1 SGHRS, CDR2 YFSETQ. The V end lost 4 bases, the J end lost 7 bases, and 24 bases lay between the germline ends. CDR3 bases: TGCGCCAGCAGCGCGGGACGTACACTTTCCGCGGGGGAGCAGTACTTC. Protein sequence: CASSAGRTLSAGEQYF.

This chain links TRBV6-2 or TRBV6-3 with TRBJ2-7; TRBD1 matches 8 bases. Germline V CDR1 and CDR2: MNHEY, SVGEGT. This CDR3 spans 13 amino acids. J lost 5 bases, V lost 3 bases, and 3 bases had no gene match. The CDR3 DNA follows: TGTGCCAGCAGTTATCCAGGGGGCCACGAGCAGTACTTC. As protein: CASSYPGGHEQYF.

V gene TRBV4-2 combines with J gene TRBJ1-1; 10 positions agree with TRBD1. The ends lost 0 bases at V and 8 bases at J; junction bases unmatched: 3. This CDR3 has 14 amino acids. CDR1 and CDR2 (germline): LGHNA, YNFKEQ. CDR3 nucleotide sequence: TGTGCCAGCAGCCAAGACCAGGGACAGGGGGAAGCTTTCTTT. It yields the protein CASSQDQGQGEAFF.

CDR3 sequence: CASRGGQGIQETQYF. CDR3 nucleotides: TGTGCCAGCAGGGGGGGACAGGGTATCCAAGAGACCCAGTACTTC. The rearrangement joins TRBV2 to TRBJ2-5; TRBD1 agrees at 9 bases. Germline values: CDR1 SNHLY, CDR2 FYNNEI. The J segment lost 1 base and the V segment lost 6 bases, leaving 6 bases of the junction unmatched. CDR3 length equals 15 residues.

J is TRBJ2-5 and V is TRBV7-9; TRBD2 is a possible D gene (6 bases). The CDR3 totals 12 residues. CDR1 is SEHNR, CDR2 FQNEAQ, per germline (reference sequence). Trimming took 3 bases from V and 4 from J, leaving 6 bases between them. The CDR3 sequence is CASSFGGETQYF. DNA of the CDR3: TGTGCCAGCAGCTTCGGGGGAGAGACCCAGTACTTC.

The rearrangement joins TRBV5-1 to TRBJ2-7; 11 positions agree with TRBD2. Trimming cost V 1 base and J 5 bases; bases outside gene matches: 11. Germline CDR1 and CDR2: SGHRS and YFSETQ. This CDR3 comprises 17 residues. The CDR3 nucleotides read TGCGCCAGCAGCTTGATAGTAGCGGGGGGGCTCGGAGACGAGCAGTACTTC. This gives the protein CASSLIVAGGLGDEQYF.

A few counts support this clone. V is TRBV7-2 and J is TRBJ1-4, with TRBD1 matching 9 bases. CDR1 SGHTA and CDR2 FQGNSA come from the germline V gene. Trimming removed 4 bases from V and 7 bases from J; junction bases left unmatched: 7. This CDR3 is built from 15 residues. The CDR3 DNA is TGTGCCAGCAGCTACAAACAGGGGGCTAGTGAAAAACTGTTTTTT. Translated: CASSYKQGASEKLFF.